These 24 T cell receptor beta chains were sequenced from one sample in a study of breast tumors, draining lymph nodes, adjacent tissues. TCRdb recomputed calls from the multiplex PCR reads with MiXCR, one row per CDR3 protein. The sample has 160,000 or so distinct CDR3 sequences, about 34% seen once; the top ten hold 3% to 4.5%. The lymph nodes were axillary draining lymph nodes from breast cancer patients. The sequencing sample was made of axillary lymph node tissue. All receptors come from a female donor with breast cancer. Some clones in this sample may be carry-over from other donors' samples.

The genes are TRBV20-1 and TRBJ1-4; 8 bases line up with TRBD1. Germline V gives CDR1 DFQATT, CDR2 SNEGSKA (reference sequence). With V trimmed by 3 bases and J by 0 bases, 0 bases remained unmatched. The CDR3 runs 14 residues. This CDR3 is CSARTGATNEKLFF. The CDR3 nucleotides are TGCAGTGCTAGGACAGGGGCAACTAATGAAAAACTGTTTTTT.

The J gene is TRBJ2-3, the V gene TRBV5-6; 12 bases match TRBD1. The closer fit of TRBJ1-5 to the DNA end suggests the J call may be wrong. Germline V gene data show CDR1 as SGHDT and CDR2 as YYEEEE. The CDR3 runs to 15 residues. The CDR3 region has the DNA TGTGCCAGCGGGACCGGGACAGGGGGCGCAGATACGCAGCATTTT. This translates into CASGTGTGGADTQHF.

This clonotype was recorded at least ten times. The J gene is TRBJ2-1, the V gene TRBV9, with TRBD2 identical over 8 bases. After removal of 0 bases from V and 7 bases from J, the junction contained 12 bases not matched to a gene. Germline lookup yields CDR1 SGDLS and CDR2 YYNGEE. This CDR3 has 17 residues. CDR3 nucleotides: TGTGCCAGCAGCGTAGCTACGCTAGCGGGTAGTGGGAATGAGCAGTTCTTC. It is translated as CASSVATLAGSGNEQFF. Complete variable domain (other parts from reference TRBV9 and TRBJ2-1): DSGVTQTPKHLITATGQRVTLRCSPRSGDLSVYWYQQSLDQGLQFLIQYYNGEERAKGNILERFSAQQFPDLHSELNLSSLELGDSALYFCASSVATLAGSGNEQFFGPGTRLTVL.

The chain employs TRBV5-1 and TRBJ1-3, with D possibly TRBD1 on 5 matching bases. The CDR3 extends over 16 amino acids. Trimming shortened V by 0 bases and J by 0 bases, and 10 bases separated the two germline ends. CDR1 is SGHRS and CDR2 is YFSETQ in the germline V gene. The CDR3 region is CASSLEGPNSGNTIYF. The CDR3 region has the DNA TGCGCCAGCAGCTTGGAGGGACCGAACTCTGGAAACACCATATATTTT.

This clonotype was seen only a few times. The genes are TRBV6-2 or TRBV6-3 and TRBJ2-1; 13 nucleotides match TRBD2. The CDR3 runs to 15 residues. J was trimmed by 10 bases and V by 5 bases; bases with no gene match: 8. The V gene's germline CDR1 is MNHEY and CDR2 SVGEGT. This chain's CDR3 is CASSPGTSGVKEQFF. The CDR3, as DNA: TGTGCCAGCAGTCCCGGGACTAGCGGGGTAAAGGAGCAGTTCTTC.

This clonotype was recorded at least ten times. CDR3 DNA: TGCAGCGTCTCAGGGCCGCCGGACTGGAATGAGCAGTTCTTC. Translating it yields CSVSGPPDWNEQFF. This chain links TRBV29-1 with TRBJ2-1; D is tentatively TRBD1 or TRBD2 (5 bases each). CDR3 length: 14 residues. The germline CDR1 and CDR2 sequences are SQVTM and ANQGSEA. Deletions cut 6 bases from V and 7 bases from J, with 19 bases between.

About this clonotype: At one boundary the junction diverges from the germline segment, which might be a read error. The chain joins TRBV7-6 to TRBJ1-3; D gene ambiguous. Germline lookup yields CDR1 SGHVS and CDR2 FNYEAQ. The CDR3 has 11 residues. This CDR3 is CATIHGNTVYF. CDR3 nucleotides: TGTGCCACCATCCATGGAAACACCGTATACTTT.

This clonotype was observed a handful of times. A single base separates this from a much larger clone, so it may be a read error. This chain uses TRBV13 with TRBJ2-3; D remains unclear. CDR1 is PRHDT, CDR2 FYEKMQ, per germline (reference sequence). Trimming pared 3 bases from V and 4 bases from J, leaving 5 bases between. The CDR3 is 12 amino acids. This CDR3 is CASSFPPDTQYF. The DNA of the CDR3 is TGTGCCAGCAGCTTCCCCCCAGATACGCAGTATTTT.

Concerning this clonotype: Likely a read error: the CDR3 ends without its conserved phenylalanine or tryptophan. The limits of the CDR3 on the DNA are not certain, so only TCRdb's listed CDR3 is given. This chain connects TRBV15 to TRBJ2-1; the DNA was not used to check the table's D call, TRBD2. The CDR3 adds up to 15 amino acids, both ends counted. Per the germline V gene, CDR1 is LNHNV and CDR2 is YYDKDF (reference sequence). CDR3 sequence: CATSRTSGSYNEQFS.

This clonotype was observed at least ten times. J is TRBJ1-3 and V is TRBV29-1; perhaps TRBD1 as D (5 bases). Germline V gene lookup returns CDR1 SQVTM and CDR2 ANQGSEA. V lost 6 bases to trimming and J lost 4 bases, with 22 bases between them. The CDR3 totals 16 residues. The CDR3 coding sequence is TGCAGCGTCCGGCCGGGGGGGACTTCATCGGGAAACACCATATATTTT. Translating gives CSVRPGGTSSGNTIYF.

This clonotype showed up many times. In DNA form, the CDR3 reads TGTGCCAGCAGCTTAGGCGACGGAAACTATGGCTACACCTTC. This gives the protein CASSLGDGNYGYTF. This rearrangement joins TRBV7-8 to TRBJ1-2; unclear D gene. The CDR3 spans 14 residues. The germline CDR1 and CDR2 sequences are SGHVS and FQNEAQ. Deletions cut 1 base from V and 2 bases from J, with 8 bases between.

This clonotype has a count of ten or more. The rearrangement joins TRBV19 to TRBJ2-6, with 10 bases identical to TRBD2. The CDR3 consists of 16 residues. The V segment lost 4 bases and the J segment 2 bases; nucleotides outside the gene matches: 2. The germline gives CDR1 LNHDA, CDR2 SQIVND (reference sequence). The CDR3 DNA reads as TGTGCCAGTAGTACCGGACTAGCGGCTGGGGCCAACGTCCTGACTTTC. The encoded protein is CASSTGLAAGANVLTF.

The CDR3 DNA reads TGCAGCGCCCTCGGGACAGGGGAATACGAGCAGTACTTC. As protein: CSALGTGEYEQYF. The chain joins TRBV29-1 to TRBJ2-7; TRBD1 matches at 10 bases. The CDR3 is made up of 13 amino acids. Germline V gene lookup returns CDR1 SQVTM and CDR2 ANQGSEA. V shed 7 bases and J 4 bases; nucleotides not matched to a gene: 7.

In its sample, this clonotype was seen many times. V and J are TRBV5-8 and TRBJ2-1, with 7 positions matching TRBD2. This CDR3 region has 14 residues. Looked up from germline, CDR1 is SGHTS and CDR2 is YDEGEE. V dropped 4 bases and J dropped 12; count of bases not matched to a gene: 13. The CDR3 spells CASSPFRSGGMQFF. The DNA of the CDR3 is TGTGCCAGCAGCCCCTTCAGATCGGGAGGAATGCAGTTCTTC.

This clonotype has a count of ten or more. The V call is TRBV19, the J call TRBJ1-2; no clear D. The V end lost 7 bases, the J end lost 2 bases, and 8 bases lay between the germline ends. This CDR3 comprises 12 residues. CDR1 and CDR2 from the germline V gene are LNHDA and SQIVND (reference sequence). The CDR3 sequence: CASNGRNYGYTF. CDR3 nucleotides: TGTGCCAGTAACGGAAGGAACTATGGCTACACCTTC.

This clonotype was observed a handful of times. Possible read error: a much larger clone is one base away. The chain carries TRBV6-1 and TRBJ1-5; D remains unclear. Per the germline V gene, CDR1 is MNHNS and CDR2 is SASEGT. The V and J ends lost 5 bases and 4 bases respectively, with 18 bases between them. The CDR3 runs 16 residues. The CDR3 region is CASSQFAGMGNQPQHF. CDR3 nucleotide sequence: TGTGCCAGCAGTCAATTTGCGGGGATGGGTAATCAGCCCCAGCATTTT.

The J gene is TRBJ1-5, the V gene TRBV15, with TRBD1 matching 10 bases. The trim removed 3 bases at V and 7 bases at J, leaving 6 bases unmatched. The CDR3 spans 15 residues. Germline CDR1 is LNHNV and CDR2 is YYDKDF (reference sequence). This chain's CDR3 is CATSSPGTGAQPQHF. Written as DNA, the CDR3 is TGTGCCACCAGCAGCCCCGGGACAGGGGCCCAGCCCCAGCATTTT.

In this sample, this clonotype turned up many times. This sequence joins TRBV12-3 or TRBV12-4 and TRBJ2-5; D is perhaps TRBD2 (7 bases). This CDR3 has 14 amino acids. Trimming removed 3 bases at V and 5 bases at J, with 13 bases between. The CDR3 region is CASSFGGAIETQYF. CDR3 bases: TGTGCCAGCAGTTTTGGGGGGGCCATCGAGACCCAGTACTTC.

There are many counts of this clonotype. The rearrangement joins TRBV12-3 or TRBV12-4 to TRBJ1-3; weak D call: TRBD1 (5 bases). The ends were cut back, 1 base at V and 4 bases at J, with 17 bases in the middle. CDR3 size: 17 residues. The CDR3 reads CASSLVGGSLAGNTIYF. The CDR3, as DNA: TGTGCCAGCAGTTTAGTGGGGGGGTCCTTGGCAGGAAACACCATATATTTT.

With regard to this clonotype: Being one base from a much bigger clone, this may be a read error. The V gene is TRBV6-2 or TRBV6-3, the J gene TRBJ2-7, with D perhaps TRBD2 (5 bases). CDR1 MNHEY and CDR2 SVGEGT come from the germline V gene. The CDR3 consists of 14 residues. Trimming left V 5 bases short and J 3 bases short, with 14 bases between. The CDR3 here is CASSARLSGYEQYF. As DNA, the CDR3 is TGTGCCAGCAGTGCCCGGCTCAGCGGCTACGAGCAGTACTTC.

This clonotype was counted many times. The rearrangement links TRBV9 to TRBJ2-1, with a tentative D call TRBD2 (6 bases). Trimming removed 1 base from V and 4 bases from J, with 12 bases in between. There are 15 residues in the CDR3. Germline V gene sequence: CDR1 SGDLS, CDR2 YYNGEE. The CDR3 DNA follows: TGTGCCAGCAGCGTAAATCCCGGGAGTTACAATGAGCAGTTCTTC. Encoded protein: CASSVNPGSYNEQFF.

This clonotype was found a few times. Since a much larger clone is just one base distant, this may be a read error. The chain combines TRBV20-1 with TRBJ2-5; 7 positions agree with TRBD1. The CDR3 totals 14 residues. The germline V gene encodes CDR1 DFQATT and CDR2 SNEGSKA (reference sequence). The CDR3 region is CSAPHLRGQATQYF. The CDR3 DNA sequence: TGCAGTGCCCCCCATCTAAGGGGGCAAGCGACCCAGTACTTC.

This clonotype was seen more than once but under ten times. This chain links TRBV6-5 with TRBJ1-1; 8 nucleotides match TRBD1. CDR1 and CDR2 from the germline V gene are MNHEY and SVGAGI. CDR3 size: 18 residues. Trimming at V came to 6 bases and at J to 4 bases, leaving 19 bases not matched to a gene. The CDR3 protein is CASSQHRGAGGSGTEAFF. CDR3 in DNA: TGTGCCAGCAGCCAGCATCGAGGGGCAGGGGGCTCCGGCACTGAAGCTTTCTTT.

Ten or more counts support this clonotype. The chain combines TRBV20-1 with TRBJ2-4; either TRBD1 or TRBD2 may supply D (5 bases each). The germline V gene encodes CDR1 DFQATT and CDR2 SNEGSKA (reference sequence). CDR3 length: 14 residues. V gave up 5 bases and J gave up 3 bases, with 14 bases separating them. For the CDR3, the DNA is TGCAGTGCTCGCGGTCTTGGGGGCAAAAACATTCAGTACTTC. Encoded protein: CSARGLGGKNIQYF.